This T cell receptor (beta chain) is drawn from a study of T cell repertoires in cytomegalovirus infection. Findings of the study overall: The ex vivo response was dominated by HLA-C-restricted CMV-specific TCR beta clonotypes.

The CDR3 is 13 residues long. V was trimmed by 7 bases and J by 1 base, leaving 8 bases between them. TCRdb called the reads again in MiXCR, with one record for every CDR3 protein. The sample has 650,000 to 900,000 distinct CDR3 sequences, about 31% seen once; the top ten hold under 15%. There are many counts of this clonotype. Its cognate antigen is unknown. V and J are TRBV12-3 or TRBV12-4 and TRBJ1-5; the D is unclear. The specimen was cultured CD8+ T cells from PBMCs, collected from culture after CMV antigen stimulation. The sequence was collected from a human donor in good health (CMV status not recorded). Some clones in this sample may be carry-over from other donors' samples. The CDR3 is CASILDSNQPQHF. CDR3 nucleotide sequence: TGTGCCAGCATCTTGGACAGCAATCAGCCCCAGCATTTT.